This record looks at one T cell receptor beta chain sequence and its context. The data belong to a study of blood T cell repertoires in COVID-19. Germline lookup yields CDR1 SGHTA and CDR2 FQGTGA. The CDR3 totals 13 residues. V lost 1 base, J lost 4 bases, and 7 bases lay in between. Using immunoSEQ multiplex PCR, the repertoire was profiled, and TCRdb retains in-frame clones only, with some absent. Among 150,000 or so clones listed, about four fifths were seen once. V gene TRBV7-3 combines with J gene TRBJ1-1; no firm D call. The sequencing sample was made of peripheral blood. The clonotype originates from a human donor in a cohort sampled during active COVID-19. As DNA, the CDR3 is TGTGCCAGCAGCTTAATGGCCACCACTGAAGCTTTCTTT. Protein: CASSLMATTEAFF.